This T cell receptor beta chain appears in the sequencing data of a study of blood T cell repertoires in COVID-19. Only in-frame clones appear in the TCRdb table, and some are missing; sequencing was by immunoSEQ multiplex PCR. The table shows under 350,000 clones, with more than 75% occurring only once. With 7 bases removed from V and 8 bases from J, the gap between germline ends came to 20 bases. This CDR3 is 14 amino acids long. The germline gives CDR1 SNHLY, CDR2 FYNNEI. Participant reports of clinical history set cohort assignment. Cohort 3 recovery required two negative PCRs, clearance, or symptom resolution.

Sequencing was performed on PBMCs or T cells enriched from blood (not recorded which). This TCR derives from a man aged 60 to 75 who had recovered from COVID-19. V is TRBV2 and J is TRBJ1-2; D is uncertain. Here the CDR3 reads CASTPNWSLLGYTF. CDR3 DNA: TGTGCCAGCACCCCGAACTGGAGCCTCCTGGGCTACACCTTC.